A single T cell receptor beta chain is shown here with its context. Its matching antigen is unknown. The ends lost 0 bases at V and 6 bases at J; junction bases unmatched: 9. Germline CDR1 SGHTA, CDR2 FQGNSA. The CDR3 extends over 18 amino acids. The PCR was carried out with 60 Vbeta primers and 13 Jbeta primers. Assay used: immunoSEQ multiplex PCR; TCRdb lists only in-frame clones, some missing. The table lists some 110,000 clones, 70% to 80% of them singletons. This record belongs to a study of cytomegalovirus exposure and HLA in healthy donors. Study-wide points: Donor immune exposure was known only as CMV serostatus. It is likely that the observed cluster of highly shared sequence variants was a sequencing artifact.

Sequencing was performed on PBMCs. This TCR was recovered from a woman aged 45-59 years in good health and CMV-seropositive. V gene TRBV7-2 combines with J gene TRBJ2-2; 11 bases agree with TRBD2. Here the CDR3 reads CASSLAPTSGGLAGELFF. The CDR3 DNA reads as TGTGCCAGCAGCTTAGCTCCTACTAGCGGGGGTTTGGCCGGGGAGCTGTTTTTT.